The entry that follows covers one T cell receptor beta chain sequence. CDR1 and CDR2 from the germline V gene are MNHEY and SMNVEV (reference sequence). The CDR3 runs 16 residues. The V gene end was trimmed by 3 bases and the J gene end by 8 bases; junction bases not matched to a gene: 12. The repertoire was sequenced with immunoSEQ multiplex PCR; TCRdb's copy has only in-frame clones and lacks some. Of roughly 52,000 clones in the sample, around 86% were seen once. The sample originates from a study of glioma-infiltrating T cells after dendritic cell vaccination. Study context: The vaccine used monocyte-derived dendritic cells pulsed overnight with autologous tumor lysate.

Sequenced here: blood, sampled before dendritic cell vaccination. V usage is TRBV27 and J usage is TRBJ2-1; 8 positions match TRBD2. The source of this sequence is a human donor with glioblastoma. CDR3 sequence reads: CASSFTGRGEFYEQFF. The DNA for the CDR3 is TGTGCCAGCAGTTTTACCGGGAGGGGGGAGTTTTATGAGCAGTTCTTC.